This T cell receptor (beta chain) was sequenced for a study of T cell repertoires in cytomegalovirus infection (dated by TCRdb to between 2018 and 2021). For the wider study: Alongside well-studied HLA-B-restricted epitopes, the peptide stimulations were aimed at recently identified HLA-C-restricted CMV epitopes, whose presentation resists viral immunomodulation. The HLA type of each donor mattered for the analysis, because public TCR beta signatures pointed to carriage of CMV infection along with the matching HLA type.

Study-wide findings and limitations: Carriers of CMV infection plus the relevant HLA type were discriminated by the cumulative frequency of public TCR beta family members in the study cohort and in an independent approximately 340-donor cohort. The ex vivo response was dominated by HLA-C-restricted CMV-specific TCR beta clonotypes, which also provided the single most frequent clonotype in two of eight donors.

Turning to this clonotype: Its antigen is currently not known. Per-nucleotide qualities are absent, and no much larger clonotype sits a single base away.

This specimen's treatment or condition label, per the study, means: in vitro stimulation with specific CMV peptide epitopes to enrich CMV-specific T cells. From its cysteine to its phenylalanine, the CDR3 spans 20 amino acids. The kept DNA is CDR3 alone, 60 bases in frame from the first base. V gives up 6 bases and J gives up 0 bases, and the segment between their germline ends measures 28 bases. From a lookup of the germline V gene (reference sequence), CDR1 and CDR2 are MNHEY and SMNVEV. The sequencer listed for this sample is Illumina HiSeq 1500. TCRdb reworked the public reads: Q25 trimming with fastp, MiXCR clone assembly, productive beta chains retained. Rows are combined by CDR3 protein, so each entry shows the most common genes and DNA. This sample gives about 51,000 distinct CDR3 sequences in total; around a fifth of them show up just once. Of the sample, roughly 29% falls within the top ten clones.

Recombination joined TRBV27 with TRBJ2-3; possibly the D gene is TRBD2, per 5 matching bases. The origin of this receptor is a human donor in good health (CMV status not recorded). Some clones in this sample may be carry-over from other donors' samples. This specimen was CD8+ T cells from cultured PBMCs, taken from culture after CMV antigen stimulation. DNA sequence: TGTGCCAGCAGCTCTAACGGCGGGTTTGAAGGATGGGCTAGCACAGATACGCAGTATTTT. It codes for CASSSNGGFEGWASTDTQYF.